This TCR beta chain was identified during a study of memory CD4+ T cells and cytomegalovirus serostatus. Single viable CD3+CD4+CD8-CD45RO+ cells were sorted as the memory CD4+ T cells. Assay used: immunoSEQ multiplex PCR; TCRdb lists only in-frame clones, some missing. The sample gives around 45,000 clones, just over 75% of which show up once; less than 2.5% is in the top ten. There are a few counts of this clone. Its antigen remains unidentified. Whole-study results and caveats: Each of approximately 73 CMV-associated TCRbeta sequences occurred in one to five individuals.

The sequence was obtained from an adult in good health and CMV-seronegative. The specimen was memory CD4+ T cells from blood.

The CDR3 here is CASRGTGSTEAFF. The CDR3 nucleotides are TGTGCCAGCAGGGGGACAGGGTCCACTGAAGCTTTCTTT. The chain carries TRBV2 and TRBJ1-1, with 9 bases that match TRBD1. V was clipped by 6 bases and J by 4 bases; unmatched bases: 3. CDR1 is SNHLY and CDR2 is FYNNEI in the germline V gene. The CDR3 spans 13 residues.